These T cell receptor beta chains were read from a single sample in a study of PD-1 blockade in classical Hodgkin lymphoma. Method: immunoSEQ multiplex PCR; TCRdb's copy keeps in-frame clones and lacks some. The sample records roughly 97,000 clones, around 80% being singletons. Sequenced material: peripheral blood mononuclear cells (PBMCs), taken at baseline. The receptors come from a human donor with classical Hodgkin lymphoma. The CDR3 runs from the conserved cysteine through the conserved F or W. The D gene is left open where the match is weak. Some rows mark clone size as missing; the rest say once, few, many or name a class of expanded clone.

-	TRBJ1-5	-	TRBV19	TGTGCCAGTAGTGCCCGGACAACGTCCCATCAGCCCCAGCATTTT	CASSARTTSHQPQHF
TRBD1	TRBJ2-7	-	TRBV5-5	TGTGCCAGCAGCCCCGGGACAGCCCCCTACGAGCAGTACTTC	CASSPGTAPYEQYF
TRBD1	TRBJ2-7	-	TRBV6-1	TGTGCCAGCAAGAGCGGGACAGGGGAGGGCGAGCAGTACTTC	CASKSGTGEGEQYF
-	TRBJ2-2	-	TRBV9	TGTGCCAGCAGCGTAGTCATCACCGGGGAGCTGTTTTTT	CASSVVITGELFF
-	TRBJ1-2	-	TRBV5-4	TGTGCCAGCAGCTTTAACAGTCAAAATGGCTACACCTTC	CASSFNSQNGYTF
-	TRBJ2-5	-	TRBV10-3	TGTGCCATCAGGGGCCCGGGACAAGAGACCCAGTACTTC	CAIRGPGQETQYF
-	TRBJ1-5	-	TRBV6-1	TGTGCCAGCAGTGTGGGAGGTAGCAATCAGCCCCAGCATTTT	CASSVGGSNQPQHF
-	TRBJ1-2	-	TRBV25-1	TGTGCCAGCAGTGACCTTCCAGGGAGGGGCTACACCTTC	CASSDLPGRGYTF
-	TRBJ1-4	-	TRBV5-1	TGCGCCAGCAGCTTGGCCAGCCCTAACGCCGAAAAACTGTTTTTT	CASSLASPNAEKLFF
-	TRBJ2-7	-	TRBV7-9	TGTGCCAGCAGCTCCCCCCTTAGATCCTACGAGCAGTACTTC	CASSSPLRSYEQYF
-	TRBJ2-4	-	TRBV6-1	TGTGCCAGCAGTGATCCGAGCGCGGCCAAAAACATTCAGTACTTC	CASSDPSAAKNIQYF
-	TRBJ2-1	-	TRBV6-6	TGTGCCAGCAGTCAAGACCCCAGGGTTGAGCAGTTCTTC	CASSQDPRVEQFF
-	TRBJ2-5	-	TRBV7-6	TGTGCCAGCAGCTCGACGGAGATCCAAGAGACCCAGTACTTC	CASSSTEIQETQYF
-	TRBJ2-5	-	TRBV27	TGTGCCAGCACGGGGTTGGGTAAGGGCATGGAGACCCAGTACTTC	CASTGLGKGMETQYF
TRBD1	TRBJ2-1	-	TRBV19	TGTGCCAGTAGTATTGGCCACAGGGGAGCAAATGAGCAGTTCTTC	CASSIGHRGANEQFF
-	TRBJ2-5	-	TRBV7-9	TGTGCCAGCAGCTCCCCCCTCGGTTGGGAGACCCAGTACTTC	CASSSPLGWETQYF
-	TRBJ2-3	-	TRBV9	TGTGCCAGCAGCCCCAGGGCCGGGGGTCGGGGCACAGATACGCAGTATTTT	CASSPRAGGRGTDTQYF
TRBD1	TRBJ1-1	-	TRBV7-8	TGTGCCAGCAGCCCGAGACGGGACAGAGGTTCGAACACTGAAGCTTTCTTT	CASSPRRDRGSNTEAFF
-	TRBJ1-5	-	TRBV6-4	TGTGCCAGCAGTGACGAGATCAATCAGCCCCAGCATTTT	CASSDEINQPQHF
-	TRBJ1-1	-	TRBV12-1	TGTGCCAGCAGCTCAGGACAGGGGGCGGACACTGAAGCTTTCTTT	CASSSGQGADTEAFF
TRBD1	TRBJ1-1	-	TRBV7-2	TGTGCCAGCAGCTTAGAGGGACAGGGCTGGACTGAAGCTTTCTTT	CASSLEGQGWTEAFF
-	TRBJ2-7	few	TRBV6-5	TGTGCCAGCACCCCGGGCATTGAAGCCTACGAGCAGTACTTC	CASTPGIEAYEQYF
TRBD2	TRBJ2-3	-	TRBV5-4	TGTGCCAGCAGCTTGCGAGAGTTAGCGGGACGAGATACGCAGTATTTT	CASSLRELAGRDTQYF
-	TRBJ2-7	-	TRBV23-1	TGCGCCAGCAGTCAATCGCTTGGGCTAGCTGGCCTCAAGCAGTACTTC	CASSQSLGLAGLKQYF
-	TRBJ2-5	-	TRBV7-2	TGTGCCAGCAGCTTAGACGTCCACCCCAAAGAGACCCAGTACTTC	CASSLDVHPKETQYF
TRBD2	TRBJ2-5	-	TRBV5-1	TGCGCCAGCAGCATTGGGACTAGCGGGAGTTCAGAGACCCAGTACTTC	CASSIGTSGSSETQYF
-	TRBJ2-7	-	TRBV28	TGTGCCAGCAGTCCCTTGGCCCCCGGAGGCAACTACGAGCAGTACTTC	CASSPLAPGGNYEQYF
-	TRBJ1-2	-	TRBV6-4	TGTGCCAGCAGTCAAACGGCAGGAGCTAACTATGGCTACACCTTC	CASSQTAGANYGYTF
TRBD1	TRBJ2-7	-	TRBV13	TGTGCCAGCAGCGCCAGGGGGCGCAGCTCCTACGAGCAGTACTTC	CASSARGRSSYEQYF
TRBD1	TRBJ1-2	-	TRBV10-3	TGTGCCATCAGTGAGTCGCGGGGACAGGGTCCTGGCTACACCTTC	CAISESRGQGPGYTF
TRBD1	TRBJ1-1	once	TRBV29-1	TGCAGCGTCCCTCGGGCTCACCACAGGGGAGGGTTGGGCACTGAAGCTTTCTTT	CSVPRAHHRGGLGTEAFF
TRBD1	TRBJ2-7	-	TRBV11-2	TGTGCCAGCAGCTCGACAGTGGGGACAGCCCAAAACAGCGAGCAGTACTTC	CASSSTVGTAQNSEQYF
TRBD2	TRBJ2-7	many	TRBV18	TGTGCCAGCTCAACGGGACTACTCTCCTACGAGCAGTACTTC	CASSTGLLSYEQYF
-	TRBJ2-3	-	TRBV2	TGTGCCAGCACCTTCACAAGCACAGATACGCAGTATTTT	CASTFTSTDTQYF
-	TRBJ1-1	few	TRBV20-1	TGCAGTGCCAAGAACACTGAAGCTTTCTTT	CSAKNTEAFF
-	TRBJ1-6	many	TRBV4-3	TGCGCCAGCAGCCAAGGACGGAGTCTTCCCCCCCTCCACTTT	CASSQGRSLPPLHF
-	TRBJ2-5	-	TRBV20-1	TGCAGTGCTCCCCGGGGGGAGACCCAGTACTTC	CSAPRGETQYF
-	TRBJ1-3	-	TRBV7-6	TGTGCCAGCAGCTTAAGTTCGGTCGGTCAGGGTGGTCACACCATATATTTT	CASSLSSVGQGGHTIYF
-	TRBJ1-5	-	TRBV28	TGTGCCAGCCGAGGGGCGGTGAGCAATCAGCCCCAGCATTTT	CASRGAVSNQPQHF
-	TRBJ2-1	-	TRBV7-2	TGTGCCAGCAGCAAGAATGCAGGTTCCTACAATGAGCAGTTCTTC	CASSKNAGSYNEQFF
TRBD2	TRBJ2-4	-	TRBV6-5	TGTGCCACCCGACTAGCGGCGGAAAACATTCAGTACTTC	CATRLAAENIQYF
-	TRBJ1-1	-	TRBV5-6	TGTGCCAGCAACCTCTTTGGACAGACCGCTGAAGCTTTCTTT	CASNLFGQTAEAFF
-	TRBJ1-2	few	TRBV5-1	TGCGCCAGCAGCTTCGCGGGGGGCAATAACTATGGCTACACCTTC	CASSFAGGNNYGYTF
-	TRBJ1-1	-	TRBV5-8	TGTGCCAGCAGCTTTAATCGAAACACTGAAGCTTTCTTT	CASSFNRNTEAFF
-	TRBJ1-1	-	TRBV19	TGTGCCAGTAGTGAGGGACGAAGGGGTACTGAAGCTTTCTTT	CASSEGRRGTEAFF
-	TRBJ2-7	-	TRBV11-2	TGTGCCAGCAGCACCAGGGCCCCCTACGAGCAGTACTTC	CASSTRAPYEQYF
-	TRBJ1-5	-	TRBV5-8	TGTGCCAGCAGCTCCGACAGCCGTCAGCCCCAGCATTTT	CASSSDSRQPQHF
TRBD1	TRBJ2-5	-	TRBV5-4	TGTGCCAGCAGCCCCGACAGGGGGCAAGAGACCCAGTACTTC	CASSPDRGQETQYF
-	TRBJ2-7	few	TRBV5-1	TGCGCCAGCAGCTTCTCCCCCATCCACAGGTCGTCTGTATACGAGCAGTACTTC	CASSFSPIHRSSVYEQYF
-	TRBJ2-1	once	TRBV2	TGTGCCAGCAGTGTCGGTGAGCAGTTCTTC	CASSVGEQFF
-	TRBJ1-4	-	TRBV2	TGTGCCAGCAGACCGTATGAAAAACTGTTTTTT	CASRPYEKLFF
-	TRBJ1-1	-	TRBV5-1	TGCGCCAGCAGCCCGGCCGGCAGCTCGAACACTGAAGCTTTCTTT	CASSPAGSSNTEAFF
-	TRBJ1-2	-	TRBV5-1	TGCGCCAGCAGCTTGGACCCTGGGGGAATAGGCCTTGATGGCTACACCTTC	CASSLDPGGIGLDGYTF
-	TRBJ2-2	-	TRBV9	TGTGCCAGCAGCGTAGATGCGGTCAGGCGCGGGGAGCTGTTTTTT	CASSVDAVRRGELFF
-	TRBJ1-4	-	TRBV11-2	TGTGCCAGCAGCGCCACCGAACAGGGTTATGTAGGAACTAATGAAAAACTGTTTTTT	CASSATEQGYVGTNEKLFF
-	TRBJ2-1	-	TRBV10-3	TGTGCCATCAGCCTTACCAGCGCTGAGCAGTTCTTC	CAISLTSAEQFF
TRBD1	TRBJ1-4	-	TRBV5-4	TGTGCCAGCAGCTCCCCGGACAGGGGAGACGAAAAACTGTTTTTT	CASSSPDRGDEKLFF